One T cell receptor beta chain is described in this entry. The antigen this receptor binds is unknown. Per-nucleotide qualities are absent, and no much larger clonotype sits a single base away. The sample belongs to a study of shared clonotypes between healthy human individuals (dated by TCRdb to about 2020). Looking at the study overall: The cohort included a few men and two women between 18 and 49 years of age. For each donor, three plates each were used for CD4 naive and CD4 memory, two plates were used for CD8 naive, and one plate was used for CD8 memory. To estimate repertoire size and how much clonotypes are shared between individuals, the study performed deep sequencing of blood TCR repertoires from about five healthy adults. To increase sequencing depth and limit assay-specific biases, TCR repertoire library preparation and sequencing were carried out by different laboratories using diverse techniques. Leukapheresis yielded between about 0.9 and 9.5 billion PBMCs per donor. General findings and caveats noted by the study authors: Sampling was restricted to blood, and TCR repertoires in tissues likely differ from the TCR repertoires found in blood. Because the study included only a small number of donors, the genetic and exposure-history diversity represented was limited. Compared with non-shared clonotypes, the clonotypes found in all four sorted-subset donors had higher generation probabilities. Estimated clonotype richness was generally larger for naive than for memory subsets. Even with the large sequencing depth, rarefaction of the sorted-subset datasets indicated that sequencing was incomplete. When a handful of donors were compared, the shared fraction of clonotypes was around 4.6% for naive CD4, around 4% for naive CD8, 2% to 2.5% for memory CD4, and 0.4% for memory CD8. Pairwise subsampling indicated that sequencing depth was expected to affect the degree of clonotype sharing among donors.

Using the deep immunoSEQ assay, multiplex PCR amplified TCR CDR3 regions from genomic DNA. Genomic DNA extracted from each cell subset was distributed evenly over all wells of several immunoSEQ 96-well plates, and each plate served as one replicate. For sorted subsets, approximately 210 ng genomic DNA, equal to some 28,000 T cell genomes, was loaded into each replicate PCR. Purified libraries were measured with a Qubit 3.0 fluorometer, size-checked on a Bioanalyzer 2100, and measured again with the KAPA Library Quantification kit. Each immunoSEQ 96-well plate was sequenced on its own single-read 150-cycle Illumina NextSeq 550 flow cell. The published analysis was carried out like this. Because only junctional sequences without quality scores were contained in the immunoSEQ output, filtering matching that applied to full-length reads could not be performed. Sequences were annotated with PyIR, a Python wrapper for IgBLAST v1.9, using IMGT germline references to assign V/J genes and CDR3. Reads with weak V/J assignments (E-value above 1e-6), missing CDR3, stop codons, out-of-frame junctions, or ambiguous translated residues were removed. V3J clonotypes were defined as sequences sharing an identical inferred V gene, J gene, and CDR3 amino acid sequence. To compute the percentage overlap between repertoires, the number of shared unique clonotypes was divided by the size of the smaller repertoire. Repertoire richness was assessed with RTK rarefaction, the Chao1 estimator, and Recon v2.1 estimates of unobserved clonotypes. OLGA was used to compute generation probabilities for all TCRbeta clonotypes that the gDNA method yielded from four donors. The table comes from immuneACCESS by way of TCRdb, which keeps in-frame sequences with V and J called. Part of the clones is missing from these tables; in studies checked, under half for an unresolved V gene and the rest for unknown reasons. V and J calls plus clone size are reproduced from that table; the DNA served to infer D and trimming. In all, the sample holds millions of clones, and roughly 92% of those were seen once. Around 0.14% of the sample is held by the ten biggest clonotypes.

Inclusive of the bounding cysteine and phenylalanine, the CDR3 is 24 residues long. Just the 72-base CDR3 DNA is kept, in frame starting at base 1. Healthy HIV-negative adults with no recently reported acute infections or vaccinations were included as donors. Every donor was a Caucasian adult living in Nashville, Tennessee, USA. CD4+ T cells were enriched by magnetic negative selection; naive cells were then positively selected on CD45RA, and the negative fraction formed the memory subset. Blood was collected by leukapheresis, and PBMCs were isolated by Ficoll-Histopaque density gradient centrifugation and then cryopreserved in liquid nitrogen vapor phase. Purity and quantity of every magnetically sorted T cell population were checked by analytical flow cytometry. From each sorted fraction, genomic DNA was isolated and quantified by UV absorbance on a Nanodrop 2000c.

The sample consisted of naive CD4+ T cells sorted from blood. The cell subset or site label of this sample denotes: CD45RA+ positively selected. This receptor was taken from a man aged 18 to 29 in good health. The chain is encoded by TRBV21-1 joined to TRBJ2-7; TRBD1 was called by the table and not checked on the DNA. TRBV21-1 is a pseudogene. The CDR3 loop reads CASSKEEEDRGPGLAIISHYEQYF. The DNA reads as follows: TGTGCCAGCAGCAAAGAGGAGGAGGACAGGGGGCCCGGACTAGCCATCATTTCTCACTACGAGCAGTACTTC.